These T cell receptor beta chains were read from a single sample in a study of T cell responses to AZD1222 COVID-19 vaccine. Assay: immunoSEQ multiplex PCR; the TCRdb copy retains only in-frame clones and omits some. The sample includes about 140,000 clones, roughly 87% of them seen just once. The sequencing used peripheral blood, collected 28 days after the second AZD1222 dose. The receptors stem from an adult who received the AZD1222 COVID-19 vaccine. The conserved cysteine and the conserved F or W are not part of the CDR3 here. D genes are given only for firm matches.

j_call: TRBJ2-3
d_call: -
v_call: TRBV5-1
cdr3_aa: ASREQASTDTQY

j_call: TRBJ2-5
d_call: -
v_call: TRBV5-4
cdr3_aa: ASSKGGVWETQY

j_call: TRBJ2-1
d_call: -
v_call: TRBV7-9
cdr3_aa: ASSLFRRGIGRDNEQF

j_call: TRBJ2-2
d_call: TRBD2
v_call: TRBV4-3
cdr3_aa: ASSQEGGRGGELF

j_call: TRBJ2-1
d_call: -
v_call: TRBV6-5
cdr3_aa: ASSLDRGPPYNEQF

j_call: TRBJ2-1
d_call: TRBD2
v_call: TRBV4-3
cdr3_aa: ASSQTSGSYNEQF

j_call: TRBJ2-4
d_call: TRBD1
v_call: TRBV6-1
cdr3_aa: ASSDRQGAKNIQY

j_call: TRBJ2-6
d_call: -
v_call: TRBV19
cdr3_aa: ASSGRNPSGANVLT

j_call: TRBJ1-1
d_call: TRBD1
v_call: TRBV3-1/TRBV3-2
cdr3_aa: ASSQDEGQGDRSTEAF

j_call: TRBJ1-5
d_call: TRBD1
v_call: TRBV5-1
cdr3_aa: ASSLDRGDNQPQH

j_call: TRBJ2-2
d_call: -
v_call: TRBV28
cdr3_aa: ASSSISGTGELF

j_call: TRBJ2-2
d_call: TRBD2
v_call: TRBV3-1/TRBV3-2
cdr3_aa: ASSRGLAGVNTGELF

j_call: TRBJ2-3
d_call: -
v_call: TRBV7-3
cdr3_aa: ASSLIVDRTDTQY

j_call: TRBJ1-5
d_call: -
v_call: TRBV19
cdr3_aa: ASSIQSNQPQH

j_call: TRBJ2-7
d_call: -
v_call: TRBV3-1/TRBV3-2
cdr3_aa: ASSQEGGLYEQY

j_call: TRBJ1-6
d_call: -
v_call: TRBV6-5
cdr3_aa: ASSYQGGHPPLH

j_call: TRBJ2-2
d_call: -
v_call: TRBV4-1
cdr3_aa: ASSPRVLLAMATGELF

j_call: TRBJ1-6
d_call: -
v_call: TRBV19
cdr3_aa: ASSPLNSPLH

j_call: TRBJ1-1
d_call: -
v_call: TRBV5-4
cdr3_aa: ASSLSTTEAF

j_call: TRBJ2-1
d_call: -
v_call: TRBV10-3
cdr3_aa: ASRFREDNEQF

j_call: TRBJ1-2
d_call: TRBD1
v_call: TRBV27
cdr3_aa: ASSLIRPTGTGNYGYT

j_call: TRBJ2-5
d_call: -
v_call: TRBV3-1/TRBV3-2
cdr3_aa: ASSLHQIGGTQY

j_call: TRBJ2-7
d_call: TRBD1
v_call: TRBV7-8
cdr3_aa: ASSRQAEGGAFGYEQY

j_call: TRBJ2-1
d_call: -
v_call: TRBV24-1
cdr3_aa: ATSEKGGVGGRNEQF

j_call: TRBJ2-1
d_call: TRBD1
v_call: TRBV5-4
cdr3_aa: ASSFQGVNEQF

j_call: TRBJ2-2
d_call: TRBD1
v_call: TRBV24-1
cdr3_aa: ATSDLQGDTGELF

j_call: TRBJ1-5
d_call: -
v_call: TRBV12-3/TRBV12-4
cdr3_aa: ASSFPEQPQH

j_call: TRBJ2-5
d_call: TRBD2
v_call: TRBV6-2/TRBV6-3
cdr3_aa: ASSYPLAGWGQETQY

j_call: TRBJ2-7
d_call: -
v_call: TRBV11-2
cdr3_aa: ASSLSTRAVYEQY

j_call: TRBJ2-1
d_call: TRBD2
v_call: TRBV6-1
cdr3_aa: ASSVSGTSGGANNEQF

j_call: TRBJ2-7
d_call: -
v_call: TRBV19
cdr3_aa: ASSRAGEYEQY

j_call: TRBJ2-2
d_call: -
v_call: TRBV6-5
cdr3_aa: ASRMTRVTGELF

j_call: TRBJ1-1
d_call: -
v_call: TRBV24-1
cdr3_aa: ATSDGGTEAF

j_call: TRBJ1-3
d_call: TRBD1
v_call: TRBV5-6
cdr3_aa: ASMTTGEARSGNTIY

j_call: TRBJ2-6
d_call: -
v_call: TRBV18
cdr3_aa: ASSPQDAGANVLT

j_call: TRBJ1-4
d_call: TRBD1
v_call: TRBV5-1
cdr3_aa: ASSEGQNEKLF

j_call: TRBJ2-5
d_call: TRBD2
v_call: TRBV5-4
cdr3_aa: ASSLPTSGSRETQY

j_call: TRBJ2-5
d_call: -
v_call: TRBV19
cdr3_aa: ASTGSSQPDLGTQY

j_call: TRBJ1-1
d_call: -
v_call: TRBV5-4
cdr3_aa: ASSLYGLNTEAF

j_call: TRBJ1-2
d_call: TRBD1
v_call: TRBV19
cdr3_aa: ASSIFAGGGTVYGYT